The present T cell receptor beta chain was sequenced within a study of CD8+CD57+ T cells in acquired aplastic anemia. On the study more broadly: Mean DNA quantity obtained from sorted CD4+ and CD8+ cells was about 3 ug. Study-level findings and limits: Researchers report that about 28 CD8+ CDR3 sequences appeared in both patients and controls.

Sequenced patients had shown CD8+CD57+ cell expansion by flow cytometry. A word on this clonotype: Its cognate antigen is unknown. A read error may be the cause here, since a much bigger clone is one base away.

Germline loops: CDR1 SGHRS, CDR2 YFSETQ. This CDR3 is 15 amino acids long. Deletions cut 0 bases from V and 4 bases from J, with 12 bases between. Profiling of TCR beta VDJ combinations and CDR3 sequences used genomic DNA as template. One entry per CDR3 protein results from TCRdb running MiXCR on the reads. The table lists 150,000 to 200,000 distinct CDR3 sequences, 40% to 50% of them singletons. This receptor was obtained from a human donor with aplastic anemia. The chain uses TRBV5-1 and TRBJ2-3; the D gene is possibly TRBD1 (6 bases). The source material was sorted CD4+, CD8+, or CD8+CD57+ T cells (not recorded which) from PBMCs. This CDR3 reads CASSLEGVGPDTQYF. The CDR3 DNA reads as TGCGCCAGCAGCTTGGAGGGGGTAGGGCCAGATACGCAGTATTTT.